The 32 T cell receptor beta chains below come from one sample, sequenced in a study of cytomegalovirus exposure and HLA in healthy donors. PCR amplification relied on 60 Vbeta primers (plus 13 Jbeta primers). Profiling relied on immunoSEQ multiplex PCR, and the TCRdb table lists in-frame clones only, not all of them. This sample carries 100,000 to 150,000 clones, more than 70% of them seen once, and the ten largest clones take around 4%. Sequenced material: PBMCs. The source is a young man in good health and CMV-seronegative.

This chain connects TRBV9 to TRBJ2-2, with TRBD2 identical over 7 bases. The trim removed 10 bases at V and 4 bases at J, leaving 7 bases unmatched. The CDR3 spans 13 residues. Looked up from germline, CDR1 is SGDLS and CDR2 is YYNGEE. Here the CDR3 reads CASRGGATGELFF. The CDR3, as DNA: TGTGCCTCCCGGGGAGGGGCCACCGGGGAGCTGTTTTTT.

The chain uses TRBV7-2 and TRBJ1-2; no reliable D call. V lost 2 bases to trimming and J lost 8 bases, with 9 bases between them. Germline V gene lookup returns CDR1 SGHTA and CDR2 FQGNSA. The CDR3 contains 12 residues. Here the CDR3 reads CASSLYEGGYTF. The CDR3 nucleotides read TGTGCCAGCAGCTTATACGAGGGAGGCTACACCTTC.

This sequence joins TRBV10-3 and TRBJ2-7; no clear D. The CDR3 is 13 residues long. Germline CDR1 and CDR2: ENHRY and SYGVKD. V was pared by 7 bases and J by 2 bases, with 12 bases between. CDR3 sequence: CAIMSTEAYEQYF. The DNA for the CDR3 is TGTGCCATCATGTCGACTGAGGCCTACGAGCAGTACTTC.

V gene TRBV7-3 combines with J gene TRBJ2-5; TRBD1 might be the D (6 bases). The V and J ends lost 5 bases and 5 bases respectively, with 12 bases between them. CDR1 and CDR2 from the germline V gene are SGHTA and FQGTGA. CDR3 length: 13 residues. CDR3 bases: TGTGCCAGCAGCCCAGGGGCCAGGGAGACCCAGTACTTC. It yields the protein CASSPGARETQYF.

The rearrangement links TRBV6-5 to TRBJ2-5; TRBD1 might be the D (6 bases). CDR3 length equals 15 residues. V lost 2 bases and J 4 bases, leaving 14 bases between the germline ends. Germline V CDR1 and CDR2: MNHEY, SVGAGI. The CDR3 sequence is CASSYRGRDIETQYF. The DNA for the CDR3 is TGTGCCAGCAGTTACCGGGGTAGGGACATAGAGACCCAGTACTTC.

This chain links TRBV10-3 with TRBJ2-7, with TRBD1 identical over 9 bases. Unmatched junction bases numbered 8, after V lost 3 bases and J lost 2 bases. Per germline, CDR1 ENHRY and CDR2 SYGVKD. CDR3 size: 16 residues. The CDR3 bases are TGTGCCATCAGTGAAAGTCCGGGACAGGGACCCTACGAGCAGTACTTC. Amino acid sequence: CAISESPGQGPYEQYF.

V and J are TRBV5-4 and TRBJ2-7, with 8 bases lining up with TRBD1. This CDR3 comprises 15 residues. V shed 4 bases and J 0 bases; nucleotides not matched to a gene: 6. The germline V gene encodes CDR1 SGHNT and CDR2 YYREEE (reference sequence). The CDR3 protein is CASSEWDRSSYEQYF. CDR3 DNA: TGTGCCAGCAGCGAGTGGGACAGGAGCTCCTACGAGCAGTACTTC. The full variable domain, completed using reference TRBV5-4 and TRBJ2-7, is ETGVTQSPTHLIKTRGQQVTLRCSSQSGHNTVSWYQQALGQGPQFIFQYYREEENGRGNFPPRFSGLQFPNYSSELNVNALELDDSALYLCASSEWDRSSYEQYFGPGTRLTVT.

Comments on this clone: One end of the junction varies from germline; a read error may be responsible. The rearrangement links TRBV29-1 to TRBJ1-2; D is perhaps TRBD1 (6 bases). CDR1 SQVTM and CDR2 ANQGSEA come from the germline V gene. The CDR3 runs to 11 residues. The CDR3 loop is CSVDPIAGTTF. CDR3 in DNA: TGCAGCGTTGACCCGATAGCTGGGACAACATTC.

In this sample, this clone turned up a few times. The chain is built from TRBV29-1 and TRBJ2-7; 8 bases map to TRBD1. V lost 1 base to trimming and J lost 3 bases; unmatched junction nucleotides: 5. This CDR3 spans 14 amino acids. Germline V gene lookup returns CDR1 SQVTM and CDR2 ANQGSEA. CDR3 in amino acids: CSVEGGQGFYEQYF. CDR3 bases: TGCAGCGTTGAAGGCGGACAGGGTTTCTACGAGCAGTACTTC.

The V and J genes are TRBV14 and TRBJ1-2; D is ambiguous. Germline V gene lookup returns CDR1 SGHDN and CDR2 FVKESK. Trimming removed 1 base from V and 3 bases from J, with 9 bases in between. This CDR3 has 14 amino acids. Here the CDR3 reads CASSQGPQDYGYTF. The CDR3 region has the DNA TGTGCCAGCAGCCAAGGACCCCAGGACTATGGCTACACCTTC.

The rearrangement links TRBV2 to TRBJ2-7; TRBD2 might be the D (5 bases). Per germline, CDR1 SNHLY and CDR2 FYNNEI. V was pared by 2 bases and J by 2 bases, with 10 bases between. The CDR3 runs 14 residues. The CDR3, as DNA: TGTGCCAGCAGTGAATTTCGGGGAACCTACGAGCAGTACTTC. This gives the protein CASSEFRGTYEQYF.

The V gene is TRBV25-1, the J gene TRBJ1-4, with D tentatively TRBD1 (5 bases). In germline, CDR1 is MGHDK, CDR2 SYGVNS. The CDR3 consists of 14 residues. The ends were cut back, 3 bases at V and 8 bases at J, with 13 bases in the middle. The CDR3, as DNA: TGTGCCAGCAGTGATGTTGGGGCAGGCGAAAAACTGTTTTTT. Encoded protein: CASSDVGAGEKLFF.

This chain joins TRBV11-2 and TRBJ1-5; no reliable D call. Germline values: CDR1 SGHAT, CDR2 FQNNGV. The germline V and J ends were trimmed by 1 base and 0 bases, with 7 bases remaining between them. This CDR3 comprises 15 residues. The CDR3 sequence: CASSLGHYSNQPQHF. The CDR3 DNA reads TGTGCCAGCAGCTTAGGGCATTATAGCAATCAGCCCCAGCATTTT.

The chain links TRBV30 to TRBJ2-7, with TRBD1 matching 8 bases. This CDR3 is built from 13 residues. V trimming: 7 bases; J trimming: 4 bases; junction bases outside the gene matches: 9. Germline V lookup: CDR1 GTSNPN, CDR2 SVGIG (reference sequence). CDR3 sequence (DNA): TGTGCCTTATCCGGGACAGGAAAGTACGAGCAGTACTTC. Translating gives CALSGTGKYEQYF.

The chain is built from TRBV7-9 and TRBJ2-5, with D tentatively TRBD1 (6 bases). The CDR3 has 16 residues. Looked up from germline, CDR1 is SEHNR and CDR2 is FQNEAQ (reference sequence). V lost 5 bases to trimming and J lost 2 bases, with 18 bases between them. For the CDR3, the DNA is TGTGCCAGCAGCCCCCCCAGTGGACAGCTTCAAGAGACCCAGTACTTC. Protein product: CASSPPSGQLQETQYF.

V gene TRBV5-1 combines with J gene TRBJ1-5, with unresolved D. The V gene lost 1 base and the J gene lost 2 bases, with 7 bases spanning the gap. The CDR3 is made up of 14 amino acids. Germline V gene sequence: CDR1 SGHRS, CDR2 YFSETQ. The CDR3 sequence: CASSLSGGNQPQHF. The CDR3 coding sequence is TGCGCCAGCAGCTTGTCCGGGGGCAATCAGCCCCAGCATTTT.

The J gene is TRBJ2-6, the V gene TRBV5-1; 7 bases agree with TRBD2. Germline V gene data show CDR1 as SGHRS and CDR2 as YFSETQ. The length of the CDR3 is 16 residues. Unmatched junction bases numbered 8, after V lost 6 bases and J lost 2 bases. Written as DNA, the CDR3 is TGCGCCAGCACCAGGGAGGGTTTGGCTGGGGCCAACGTCCTGACTTTC. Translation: CASTREGLAGANVLTF. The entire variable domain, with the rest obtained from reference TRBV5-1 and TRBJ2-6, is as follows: KAGVTQTPRYLIKTRGQQVTLSCSPISGHRSVSWYQQTPGQGLQFLFEYFSETQRNKGNFPGRFSGRQFSNSRSEMNVSTLELGDSALYLCASTREGLAGANVLTFGAGSRLTVL.

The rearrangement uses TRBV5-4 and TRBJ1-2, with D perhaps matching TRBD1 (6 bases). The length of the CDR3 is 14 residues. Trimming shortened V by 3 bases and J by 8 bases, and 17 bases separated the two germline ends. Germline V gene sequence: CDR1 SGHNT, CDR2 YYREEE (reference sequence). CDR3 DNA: TGTGCCAGCAGCTCCTCTTTAGGACAGTACGGCTACACCTTC. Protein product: CASSSSLGQYGYTF.

Here the CDR3 DNA reads TGTGCCAGCAGTTCCCTTAATGGGGCCCAGGTTAACTATGGCTACACCTTC. Translated, it gives CASSSLNGAQVNYGYTF. This sequence joins TRBV28 and TRBJ1-2; D is possibly TRBD1 (5 bases). Trimming took 4 bases from V and 1 from J, leaving 19 bases between them. This CDR3 is built from 17 residues. Germline V gene sequence: CDR1 MDHEN, CDR2 SYDVKM.

The CDR3 nucleotides read TGTGCCAGCAGCAGACAGGGGGGGCTCTCTGGAAACACCATATATTTT. Its translation: CASSRQGGLSGNTIYF. The rearrangement links TRBV7-2 to TRBJ1-3; 9 bases map to TRBD1. Germline V gives CDR1 SGHTA, CDR2 FQGNSA. The V segment lost 5 bases and the J segment 0 bases; nucleotides outside the gene matches: 5. The CDR3 spans 16 residues.

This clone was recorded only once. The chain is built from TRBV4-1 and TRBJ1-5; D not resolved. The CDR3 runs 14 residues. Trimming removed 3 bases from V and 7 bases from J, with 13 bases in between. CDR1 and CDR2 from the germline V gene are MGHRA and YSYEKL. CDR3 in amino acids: CASSHEVRLQPQHF. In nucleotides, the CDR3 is TGCGCCAGCAGCCATGAGGTGAGGTTACAGCCCCAGCATTTT.

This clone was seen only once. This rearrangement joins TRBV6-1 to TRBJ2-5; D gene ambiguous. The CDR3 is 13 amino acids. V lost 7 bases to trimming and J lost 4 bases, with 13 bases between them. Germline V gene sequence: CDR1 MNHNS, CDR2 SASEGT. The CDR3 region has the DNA TGTGCCAGCATCCCCCCCGCGCCAGAGACCCAGTACTTC. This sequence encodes CASIPPAPETQYF.

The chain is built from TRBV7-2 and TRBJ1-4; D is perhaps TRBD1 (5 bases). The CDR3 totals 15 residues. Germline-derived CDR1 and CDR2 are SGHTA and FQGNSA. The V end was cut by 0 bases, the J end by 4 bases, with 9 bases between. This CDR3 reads CASSLAGLINEKLFF. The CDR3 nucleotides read TGTGCCAGCAGCTTAGCGGGACTGATTAATGAAAAACTGTTTTTT. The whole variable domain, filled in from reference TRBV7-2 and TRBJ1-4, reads GAGVSQSPSNKVTEKGKDVELRCDPISGHTALYWYRQSLGQGLEFLIYFQGNSAPDKSGLPSDRFSAERTGGSVSTLTIQRTQQEDSAVYLCASSLAGLINEKLFFGSGTQLSVL.

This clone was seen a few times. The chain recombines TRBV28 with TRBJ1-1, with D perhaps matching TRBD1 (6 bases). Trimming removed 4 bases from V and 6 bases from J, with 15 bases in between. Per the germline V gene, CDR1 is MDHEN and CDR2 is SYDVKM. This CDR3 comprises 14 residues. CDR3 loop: CASSSVGGRAEAFF. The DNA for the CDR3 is TGTGCCAGCAGTTCGGTAGGGGGAAGAGCTGAAGCTTTCTTT.

The CDR3 is CASSPPLRGGLNEQFF. As DNA, the CDR3 is TGCGCCAGCAGCCCACCCTTGCGGGGGGGCCTGAATGAGCAGTTCTTC. The V and J genes are TRBV4-1 and TRBJ2-1, with 9 nucleotides matching TRBD2. In germline, CDR1 is MGHRA, CDR2 YSYEKL. Germline trimming cut 4 bases from V and 7 bases from J; bases unmatched to any gene: 11. This CDR3 comprises 16 residues.

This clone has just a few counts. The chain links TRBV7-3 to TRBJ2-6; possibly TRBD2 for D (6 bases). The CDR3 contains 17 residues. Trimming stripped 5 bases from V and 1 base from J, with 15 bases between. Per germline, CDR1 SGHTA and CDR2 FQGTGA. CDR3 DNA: TGTGCCAGCAGCCAACCGGGACTCACGTCTGGGGCCAACGTCCTGACTTTC. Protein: CASSQPGLTSGANVLTF.

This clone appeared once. The CDR3 sequence is CAWSGTAFGAFF. In nucleotides, the CDR3 is TGTGCCTGGAGCGGGACAGCGTTTGGTGCTTTCTTT. The chain carries TRBV30 and TRBJ1-1, with TRBD1 matching over 7 bases. CDR1 and CDR2 from the germline V gene are GTSNPN and SVGIG (reference sequence). The CDR3 loop spans 12 amino acids. Unmatched junction bases numbered 9, after V lost 3 bases and J lost 11 bases.

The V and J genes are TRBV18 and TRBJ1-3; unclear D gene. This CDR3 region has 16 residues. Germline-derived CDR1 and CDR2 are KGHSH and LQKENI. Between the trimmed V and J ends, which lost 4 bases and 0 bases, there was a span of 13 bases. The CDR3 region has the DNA TGTGCCAGCTCACTCCGTAGTCTCTCCTCTGGAAACACCATATATTTT. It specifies CASSLRSLSSGNTIYF.

CDR3 amino acids: CASSPVWTGGENEQFF. The CDR3 coding sequence is TGTGCCAGCAGCCCGGTGTGGACAGGGGGAGAAAATGAGCAGTTCTTC. The V and J genes are TRBV5-8 and TRBJ2-1, with 10 bases aligning to TRBD1. CDR3 size: 16 residues. V dropped 4 bases and J dropped 7; count of bases not matched to a gene: 11. The germline CDR1 and CDR2 sequences are SGHTS and YDEGEE. The full variable domain, in which reference TRBV5-8 and TRBJ2-1 provide the parts outside the CDR3, is EAGVTQSPTHLIKTRGQQATLRCSPISGHTSVYWYQQALGLGLQFLLWYDEGEERNRGNFPPRFSGRQFPNYSSELNVNALELEDSALYLCASSPVWTGGENEQFFGPGTRLTVL.

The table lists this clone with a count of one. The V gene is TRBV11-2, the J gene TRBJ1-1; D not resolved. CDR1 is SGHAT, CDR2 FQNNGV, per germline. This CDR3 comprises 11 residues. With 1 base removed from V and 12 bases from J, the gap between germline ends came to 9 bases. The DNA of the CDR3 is TGTGCCAGCAGCTTAGCCCTAAACTCTTTCTTT. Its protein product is CASSLALNSFF.

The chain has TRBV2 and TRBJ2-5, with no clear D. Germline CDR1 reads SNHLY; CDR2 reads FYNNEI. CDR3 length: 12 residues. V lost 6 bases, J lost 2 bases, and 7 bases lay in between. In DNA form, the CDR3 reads TGTGCCAGCAGGCGGCTTCAAGAGACCCAGTACTTC. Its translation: CASRRLQETQYF.

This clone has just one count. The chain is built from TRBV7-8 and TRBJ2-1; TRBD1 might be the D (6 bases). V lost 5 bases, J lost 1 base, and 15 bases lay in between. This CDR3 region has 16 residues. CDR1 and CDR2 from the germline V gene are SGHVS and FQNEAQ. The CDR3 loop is CASSPYRVSSYNEQFF. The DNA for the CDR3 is TGTGCCAGCAGCCCCTACAGGGTATCGTCCTACAATGAGCAGTTCTTC.